This T cell receptor (beta chain) was recorded in a study of spatial heterogeneity in lung cancer (dated by TCRdb to about 2019). For the wider study: Donors were over 60 patients with early-stage, untreated non-small cell lung cancer from the lung TRACERx cohort. TCR alpha and beta repertoires were quantitatively compared across multiple tumor regions, matched nontumor lung and blood in non-small cell lung cancer. In the raw uncorrected reads, each unique combination of TCR and UMI appeared on average more than ten times. The study linked features of the TCR repertoire to counts of nonsynonymous mutations, which were determined by whole-exome sequencing of tumor tissue. Both alpha and beta chains were TCR-sequenced in fewer than 250 tumor regions, approximately 67 matched nontumor lung samples and roughly 50 PBMC samples obtained at surgery. Beta-chain transcripts were consistently detected in greater numbers than alpha-chain transcripts, which likely reflects a higher abundance of beta-chain transcripts. Follow-up PBMC samples were sequenced whenever available, with the median time to follow-up being two to three years after resection. Overall study outcomes, separate from this receptor: Ubiquitous expanded tumor TCRs were detected in blood more often at tumor resection than at routine follow-up. Additional single-cell paired TCR alpha and beta sequencing was considered necessary to confirm, at a functional level, the hypothesis that regional TCRs recognize regional mutations. Comparisons of baseline and follow-up blood repertoires included only approximately 14 patients.

CDR1 ENHRY and CDR2 SYGVKD were looked up in the germline V gene. From the cysteine through the phenylalanine, the CDR3 covers 15 amino acids. The entry retains the CDR3 DNA only, 45 bases that are in frame from base 1. V loses 6 bases of germline sequence and J loses 5 bases, and the interval between the two ends is 19 bases. Libraries were constructed by 5' RACE. Instrument used: NextSeq 500. To allow correction of PCR and sequencing errors, the TCR library protocol tagged every TCR cDNA molecule with a unique molecular identifier. The authors' analysis ran thus. TCR identification, UMI-based error correction and CDR3 extraction were performed with Decombinator tools. Expanded TCRs were defined as those above a frequency of 2 per 1,000, corresponding to the top 1% of the tumor frequency distribution. Renyi diversity was computed with the R vegan package after each repertoire had been subsampled 100 times to 5,000 TCRs. CDR3 similarity networks were built from amino acid triplet string-kernel similarity, with CDR3s being connected when pairwise similarity was above 0.82. TCRdb handled the public reads itself, with Q25 trimming in fastp and clone calling in MiXCR, and kept productive beta chains. Records with the same CDR3 protein are collapsed into one entry carrying the most frequent genes and DNA. TCRdb's processing, not the study's, gives the V and J calls here. The sample table contains approximately 50,000 distinct CDR3 sequences; only one count was recorded for under 8% of them. The top ten hold approximately 40% of the sample.

In the paper's terms, the time point label means: blood at routine non-recurrence follow-up after resection. Without any cell sorting, TCR sequencing was performed on whole RNA extracted either from tumor and nontumor lung tissue or from cryopreserved PBMC samples. Only patients for whom sufficient RNA was available from at least two tumor regions were selected for TCR sequencing. This clonotype was recorded at least ten times. Its antigen remains undetermined. Base qualities are not recorded, but no much larger clone differs from it by a single base. Material: PBMCs, obtained at follow-up. The chain employs TRBV10-3 and TRBJ1-1; the D segment could be TRBD1, given 5 matching bases. This clonotype was obtained from a female donor with early-stage non-small cell lung cancer. The DNA sequence reads TGTGCCATCAGGCTAACCGGGGGAGTAGGGACTGAAGCTTTCTTT. It codes for CAIRLTGGVGTEAFF.